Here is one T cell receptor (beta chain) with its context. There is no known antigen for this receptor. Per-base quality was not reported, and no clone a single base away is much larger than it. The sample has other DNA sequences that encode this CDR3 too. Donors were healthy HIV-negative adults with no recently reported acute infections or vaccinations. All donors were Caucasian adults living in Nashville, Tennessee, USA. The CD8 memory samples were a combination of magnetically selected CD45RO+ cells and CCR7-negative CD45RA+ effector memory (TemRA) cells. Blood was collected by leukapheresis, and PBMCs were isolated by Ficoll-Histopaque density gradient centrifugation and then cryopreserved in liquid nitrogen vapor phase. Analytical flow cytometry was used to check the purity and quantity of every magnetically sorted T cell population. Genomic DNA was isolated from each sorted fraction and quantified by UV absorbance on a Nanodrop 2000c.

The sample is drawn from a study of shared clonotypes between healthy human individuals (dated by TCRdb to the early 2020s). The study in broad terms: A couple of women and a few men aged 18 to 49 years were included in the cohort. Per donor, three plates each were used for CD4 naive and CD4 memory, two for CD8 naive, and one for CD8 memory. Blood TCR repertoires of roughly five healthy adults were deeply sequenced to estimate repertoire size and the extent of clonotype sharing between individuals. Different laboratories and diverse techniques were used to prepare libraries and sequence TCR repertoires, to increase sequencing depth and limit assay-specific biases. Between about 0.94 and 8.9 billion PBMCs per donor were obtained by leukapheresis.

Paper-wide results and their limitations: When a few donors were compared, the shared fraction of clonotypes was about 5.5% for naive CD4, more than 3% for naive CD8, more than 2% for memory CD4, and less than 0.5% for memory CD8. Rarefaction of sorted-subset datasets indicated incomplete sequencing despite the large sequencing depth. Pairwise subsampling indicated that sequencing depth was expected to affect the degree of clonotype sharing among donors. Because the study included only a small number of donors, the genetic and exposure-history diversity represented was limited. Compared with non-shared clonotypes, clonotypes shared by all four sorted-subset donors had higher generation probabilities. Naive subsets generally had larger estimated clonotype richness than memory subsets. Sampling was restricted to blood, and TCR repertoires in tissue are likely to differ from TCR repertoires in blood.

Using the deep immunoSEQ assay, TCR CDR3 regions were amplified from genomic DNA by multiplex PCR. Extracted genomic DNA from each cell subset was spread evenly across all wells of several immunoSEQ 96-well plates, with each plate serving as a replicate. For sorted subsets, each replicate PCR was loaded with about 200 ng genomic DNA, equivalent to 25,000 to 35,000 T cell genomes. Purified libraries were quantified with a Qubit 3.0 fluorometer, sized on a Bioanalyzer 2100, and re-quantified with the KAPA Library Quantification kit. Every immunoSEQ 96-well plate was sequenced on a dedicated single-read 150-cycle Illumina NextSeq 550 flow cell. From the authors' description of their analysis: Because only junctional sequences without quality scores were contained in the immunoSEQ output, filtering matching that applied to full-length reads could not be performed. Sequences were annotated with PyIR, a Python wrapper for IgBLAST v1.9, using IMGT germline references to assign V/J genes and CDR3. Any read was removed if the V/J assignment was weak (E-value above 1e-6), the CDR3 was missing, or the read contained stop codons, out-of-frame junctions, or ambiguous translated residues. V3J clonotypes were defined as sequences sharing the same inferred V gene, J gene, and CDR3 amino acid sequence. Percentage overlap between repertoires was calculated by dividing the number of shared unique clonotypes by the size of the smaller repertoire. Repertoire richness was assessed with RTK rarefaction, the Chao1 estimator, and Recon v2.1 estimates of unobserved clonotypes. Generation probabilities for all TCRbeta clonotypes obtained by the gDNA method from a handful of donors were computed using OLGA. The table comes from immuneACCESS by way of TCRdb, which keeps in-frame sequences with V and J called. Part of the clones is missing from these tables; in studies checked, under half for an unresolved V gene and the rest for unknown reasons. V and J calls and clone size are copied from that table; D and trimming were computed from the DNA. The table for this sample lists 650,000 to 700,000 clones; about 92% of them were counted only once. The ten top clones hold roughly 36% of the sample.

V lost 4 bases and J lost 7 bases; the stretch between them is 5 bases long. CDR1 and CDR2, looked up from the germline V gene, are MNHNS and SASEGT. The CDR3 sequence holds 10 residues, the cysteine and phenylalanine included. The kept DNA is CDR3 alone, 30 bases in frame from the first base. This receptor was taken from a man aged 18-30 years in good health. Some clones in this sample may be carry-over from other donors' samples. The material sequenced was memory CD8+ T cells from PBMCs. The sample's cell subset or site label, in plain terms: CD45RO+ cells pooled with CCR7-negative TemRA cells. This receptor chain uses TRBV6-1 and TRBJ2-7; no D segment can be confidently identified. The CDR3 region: CASSAREQYF. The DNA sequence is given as TGTGCCAGCAGTGCCAGAGAGCAGTACTTC.